Listed here are 26 T cell receptor beta chains from one sample, sequenced in a study of early T cells in non-severe SARS-CoV-2 infection. TCRdb processed the 5' RACE reads anew with MiXCR; each CDR3 protein has one entry. The data contain tens of thousands of distinct CDR3 sequences, 9% to 13% of them singletons. The specimen sequenced was whole blood. Receptors originate from an adult who was a healthcare worker with PCR-confirmed SARS-CoV-2 infection or an uninfected control (not recorded which).

This clonotype was observed a handful of times. The chain employs TRBV3-1 and TRBJ2-3; D is possibly TRBD1 (6 bases). Germline CDR1 reads LGHDT; CDR2 reads YNNKEL (reference sequence). This CDR3 region has 16 residues. Trimming shortened V by 1 base and J by 2 bases, and 13 bases separated the two germline ends. The CDR3 spells CASSQGNRAPTDTQYF. Written as DNA, the CDR3 is TGTGCCAGCAGCCAAGGAAACAGGGCCCCCACAGATACGCAGTATTTT.

This clonotype was picked up many times. The gene calls are TRBV2 and TRBJ2-1, with 11 bases lining up with TRBD2. Trimming took 4 bases from V and 4 from J; bases not matched to a gene: 0. CDR3 length equals 14 residues. The germline gives CDR1 SNHLY, CDR2 FYNNEI. The DNA of the CDR3 is TGTGCCAGCAGTGGACTAGCGGGATACAATGAGCAGTTCTTC. Translation: CASSGLAGYNEQFF.

The table lists this clonotype with many counts. The rearrangement joins TRBV5-1 to TRBJ2-1; 11 bases line up with TRBD1. Germline-derived CDR1 and CDR2 are SGHRS and YFSETQ. V was pared by 2 bases and J by 9 bases, with 7 bases of the junction left unmatched. This CDR3 has 15 residues. CDR3 coding DNA: TGCGCCAGCAGCTTAACCGGGACAGGGGGTATTGAGCAGTTCTTC. This sequence encodes CASSLTGTGGIEQFF.

This clonotype has a count of ten or more. J is TRBJ1-2 and V is TRBV29-1, with D unresolved. The V end lost 4 bases, the J end lost 5 bases, and 14 bases lay between the germline ends. The CDR3 length is 13 residues. Germline CDR1 and CDR2: SQVTM and ANQGSEA. The CDR3 protein is CSVVEGNFYGYTF. As DNA, the CDR3 is TGCAGCGTTGTGGAGGGAAACTTTTATGGCTACACCTTC.

The V call is TRBV7-8, the J call TRBJ2-1; the D gene is possibly TRBD1 (6 bases). CDR3 length: 16 amino acids. V lost 5 bases and J 5 bases, leaving 19 bases between the germline ends. The germline gives CDR1 SGHVS, CDR2 FQNEAQ. CDR3 in DNA: TGTGCCAGCAGCCGTCCCACAGGGCTTGTCCACAATGAGCAGTTCTTC. Its translation: CASSRPTGLVHNEQFF.

This clonotype was observed many times. The DNA for the CDR3 is TGTGCCAGCAACTGGGGCGGGGCCCAAGAGACCCAGTACTTC. It codes for CASNWGGAQETQYF. This rearrangement joins TRBV9 to TRBJ2-5, with D possibly TRBD2 on 6 matching bases. The CDR3 spans 14 residues. Germline V gives CDR1 SGDLS, CDR2 YYNGEE. The V and J ends lost 6 bases and 1 base respectively, with 13 bases between them.

Only a few counts were recorded for this clonotype. The rearrangement links TRBV7-8 to TRBJ1-6; D not certain. CDR3 length: 15 amino acids. Germline assignment: CDR1 SGHVS and CDR2 FQNEAQ. The V end was cut by 0 bases, the J end by 3 bases, with 6 bases between. CDR3 loop: CASSLARDYNSPLHF. CDR3 bases: TGTGCCAGCAGCTTAGCAAGGGACTATAATTCACCCCTCCACTTT.

The gene calls are TRBV15 and TRBJ2-5; tentatively, D is TRBD2 (7 bases). CDR3 length: 16 residues. Germline CDR1 is LNHNV and CDR2 is YYDKDF (reference sequence). The V and J ends lost 5 bases and 5 bases respectively, with 21 bases between them. The CDR3 coding sequence is TGTGCCACCAGCCCCTCTGGGGGGGGGCATTGGGAGACCCAGTACTTC. Translated: CATSPSGGGHWETQYF.

V usage is TRBV20-1 and J usage is TRBJ1-1; a weak D match, TRBD1 (6 bases). Trimming left V 5 bases short and J 1 base short, with 14 bases between. Looked up from germline, CDR1 is DFQATT and CDR2 is SNEGSKA (reference sequence). This CDR3 region has 14 residues. CDR3 protein: CSAPRDIRNTEAFF. As DNA, the CDR3 is TGCAGTGCTCCCCGGGACATTAGGAACACTGAAGCTTTCTTT.

There are many counts of this clonotype. The genes are TRBV18 and TRBJ2-7; 8 bases match TRBD2. This CDR3 is built from 12 residues. Germline values: CDR1 KGHSH, CDR2 LQKENI. The junction had 3 bases not matched to a gene; V was cut back by 4 bases and J by 7 bases. The CDR3: CASSQSGGEQYF. CDR3 DNA: TGTGCCAGCTCACAATCGGGGGGGGAGCAGTACTTC.

This sequence joins TRBV2 and TRBJ2-7, with TRBD2 as a possible D gene (5 bases). V was cut by 5 bases and J by 7 bases, with 9 bases left in between. Germline-derived CDR1 and CDR2 are SNHLY and FYNNEI. This CDR3 is 11 amino acids long. For the CDR3, the DNA is TGTGCCAGCAGTCCTAGCTTGGAGCAGTACTTC. Translating gives CASSPSLEQYF. Supplemented by reference TRBV2 and TRBJ2-7, the full variable domain reads EPEVTQTPSHQVTQMGQEVILRCVPISNHLYFYWYRQILGQKVEFLVSFYNNEISEKSEIFDDQFSVERPDGSNFTLKIRSTKLEDSAMYFCASSPSLEQYFGPGTRLTVT.

This CDR3 reads CASRKGGTGGYNEQFF. Written as DNA, the CDR3 is TGTGCTAGTAGGAAGGGAGGGACAGGGGGCTACAATGAGCAGTTCTTC. This chain uses TRBV12-5 with TRBJ2-1; 11 bases are shared with TRBD1. The germline gives CDR1 LGHNT, CDR2 FRNRAP. This CDR3 is 16 amino acids long. With V trimmed by 8 bases and J by 3 bases, 9 bases remained unmatched.

The rearrangement links TRBV7-9 to TRBJ2-7, with TRBD1 matching 7 bases. This CDR3 has 15 amino acids. J gave up 5 bases and V 5 bases, and 12 bases lay outside the gene matches. CDR1 is SEHNR and CDR2 is FQNEAQ in the germline V gene (reference sequence). CDR3: CASSARQGEGNEQYF. CDR3 in DNA: TGTGCCAGCAGCGCTCGACAGGGAGAGGGCAACGAGCAGTACTTC. Variable domain in full (rest from reference TRBV7-9 and TRBJ2-7): DTGVSQNPRHKITKRGQNVTFRCDPISEHNRLYWYRQTLGQGPEFLTYFQNEAQLEKSRLLSDRFSAERPKGSFSTLEIQRTEQGDSAMYLCASSARQGEGNEQYFGPGTRLTVT.

This clonotype was found many times. The rearrangement links TRBV7-6 to TRBJ2-5; D ambiguous. The CDR3 consists of 12 residues. Germline V CDR1 and CDR2: SGHVS, FNYEAQ. V lost 0 bases to trimming and J lost 4 bases, with 3 bases between them. CDR3 sequence: CASSLAAETQYF. CDR3 coding DNA: TGTGCCAGCAGCTTAGCTGCAGAGACCCAGTACTTC.

This clonotype came up many times. The chain uses TRBV12-3 or TRBV12-4 and TRBJ1-5; D not resolved. The ends were cut back, 5 bases at V and 5 bases at J, with 10 bases in the middle. The CDR3 contains 13 residues. The CDR3 loop reads CASSVSRDQPQHF. CDR3 DNA sequence: TGTGCCAGCAGTGTCTCGCGCGATCAGCCCCAGCATTTT.

This clonotype was seen ten or more times. The CDR3 DNA reads as TGTGCCAGCAGCAACAGGGGTCCCACTGAAGCTTTCTTT. It translates to CASSNRGPTEAFF. This chain connects TRBV12-3 or TRBV12-4 to TRBJ1-1; 7 bases fit TRBD1. V shed 6 bases, J shed 4 bases, and the junction held 5 bases outside the gene matches. The CDR3 totals 13 residues.

The table lists this clonotype with many counts. The rearrangement links TRBV5-1 to TRBJ2-5; no reliable D call. Trimming left V 2 bases short and J 2 bases short, with 13 bases between. The germline gives CDR1 SGHRS, CDR2 YFSETQ. The CDR3 consists of 15 residues. The DNA for the CDR3 is TGCGCCAGCAGCTTACTCCCTAGAGCGCAAGAGACCCAGTACTTC. Encoded protein: CASSLLPRAQETQYF.

This clonotype was found a few times. The rearrangement uses TRBV15 and TRBJ2-5, with D uncertain. V lost 1 base and J 5 bases, leaving 8 bases between the germline ends. Germline CDR1 is LNHNV and CDR2 is YYDKDF (reference sequence). The length of the CDR3 is 13 residues. In DNA, the CDR3 is TGTGCCACCAGCAGAGGAAACGGGGAGACCCAGTACTTC. This encodes CATSRGNGETQYF. The whole variable domain, remainder taken from reference TRBV15 and TRBJ2-5, is DAMVIQNPRYQVTQFGKPVTLSCSQTLNHNVMYWYQQKSSQAPKLLFHYYDKDFNNEADTPDNFQSRRPNTSFCFLDIRSPGLGDTAMYLCATSRGNGETQYFGPGTRLLVL.

V and J are TRBV28 and TRBJ2-3, with 7 nucleotides matching TRBD2. The CDR3 is 19 amino acids. V shed 3 bases, J shed 1 base, and the junction held 16 bases outside the gene matches. The germline CDR1 and CDR2 sequences are MDHEN and SYDVKM. The DNA for the CDR3 is TGTGCCAGCAGTTTTCTTGGGCTAGCGGTACCCTCGGGCACAGATACGCAGTATTTT. Residues: CASSFLGLAVPSGTDTQYF.

This chain links TRBV28 with TRBJ2-1; 7 bases map to TRBD2. Germline V gene data show CDR1 as MDHEN and CDR2 as SYDVKM. The CDR3 sequence is 15 residues long. V lost 2 bases and J lost 4; bases outside the gene matches: 5. The CDR3: CASSLRGLLYNEQFF. The CDR3 coding sequence is TGTGCCAGCAGTTTACGGGGACTACTTTACAATGAGCAGTTCTTC.

This rearrangement joins TRBV5-1 to TRBJ1-3, with a tentative D call TRBD1 (5 bases). CDR3 length equals 16 residues. CDR1 SGHRS and CDR2 YFSETQ come from the germline V gene. V gave up 1 base and J gave up 0 bases, with 11 bases separating them. The CDR3 loop reads CASSLRQGASGNTIYF. Here the CDR3 DNA reads TGCGCCAGCAGCTTGCGGCAGGGCGCCTCTGGAAACACCATATATTTT.

The V and J genes are TRBV6-5 and TRBJ1-3; D perhaps matches TRBD1 (6 bases). Germline V gene lookup returns CDR1 MNHEY and CDR2 SVGAGI. The CDR3 runs to 15 residues. Trimming took off 8 bases at V and 5 bases at J, with 19 bases between the two ends. CDR3 nucleotide sequence: TGTGCCAGCTCCTGGGGGCAAGGGCCTAGAAACACCATATATTTT. Residues: CASSWGQGPRNTIYF.

This clonotype has ten or more counts. The rearrangement links TRBV2 to TRBJ1-6; 9 bases map to TRBD1. J lost 9 bases, V lost 6 bases, and 6 bases had no gene match. Per the germline V gene, CDR1 is SNHLY and CDR2 is FYNNEI. The CDR3 length is 14 residues. CDR3 in DNA: TGTGCCAGCAGACCGGGACAGGGAGGTTCACCCCTCCACTTT. Protein: CASRPGQGGSPLHF.

This clonotype appeared many times. The chain recombines TRBV12-3 or TRBV12-4 with TRBJ1-1; 12 nucleotides match TRBD1. Trimming cost V 6 bases and J 4 bases; bases outside gene matches: 9. The CDR3 has 16 residues. CDR3 DNA: TGTGCCAGCAGCCCCGGGGACAGGGGGCGAATCACTGAAGCTTTCTTT. It yields the protein CASSPGDRGRITEAFF.

This clonotype turned up a few times. The J gene is TRBJ1-1, the V gene TRBV2; 7 positions agree with TRBD1. The V gene's germline CDR1 is SNHLY and CDR2 FYNNEI. Unmatched junction bases numbered 3, after V lost 6 bases and J lost 2 bases. This CDR3 region has 13 residues. CDR3 in DNA: TGTGCCAGCAGGGGGGACAGAAACACTGAAGCTTTCTTT. This codes for CASRGDRNTEAFF.

This clonotype was counted ten times or more. The chain recombines TRBV5-1 with TRBJ2-7, with TRBD2 matching over 10 bases. The CDR3 loop spans 16 amino acids. Unmatched junction bases numbered 12, after V lost 0 bases and J lost 9 bases. In germline, CDR1 is SGHRS, CDR2 YFSETQ. In nucleotides, the CDR3 is TGCGCCAGCAGCTTGGCCCCACTAGCGGGACAAGACGGGCAGTACTTC. This translates into CASSLAPLAGQDGQYF.